A single sample gave rise to the 8 T cell receptor beta chains below, sequenced in a study of cytomegalovirus exposure and HLA in healthy donors. Produced via immunoSEQ multiplex PCR; TCRdb's table is partial and in-frame only. The table lists about 160,000 clones, about 90% of them singletons. Source material: PBMCs. The receptor set was obtained from a woman aged 18 to 35 in good health and CMV-seropositive.

The chain uses TRBV27 and TRBJ2-1; the match to TRBD2 covers 10 bases. V was pared by 7 bases and J by 6 bases, with 6 bases of the junction left unmatched. The germline gives CDR1 MNHEY, CDR2 SMNVEV (reference sequence). This CDR3 is built from 14 residues. Written as DNA, the CDR3 is TGTGCCAGCACTCGAGCGGGAGGGACCAATGAGCAGTTCTTC. Translating it yields CASTRAGGTNEQFF.

The V and J genes are TRBV10-3 and TRBJ2-4; TRBD1 aligns across 7 bases. CDR3 length equals 16 residues. Germline values: CDR1 ENHRY, CDR2 SYGVKD. The V segment lost 3 bases and the J segment 1 base; nucleotides outside the gene matches: 6. In nucleotides, the CDR3 is TGTGCCATCAGTGAATCGACAGGGATGGCCAAAAACATTCAGTACTTC. It codes for CAISESTGMAKNIQYF.

This clone has a handful of counts. DNA for the CDR3: TGTGCCACAGGATGGGGGCAGCTACAAGAGACCCAGTACTTC. Translating gives CATGWGQLQETQYF. This sequence joins TRBV6-5 and TRBJ2-5; D perhaps matches TRBD1 (6 bases). The germline V gene encodes CDR1 MNHEY and CDR2 SVGAGI. V lost 10 bases and J 2 bases, leaving 17 bases between the germline ends. This CDR3 has 14 amino acids.

The chain has TRBV21-1 and TRBJ2-6; the table's D call of TRBD2 was not tested on the DNA. TRBV21-1 is classified as a pseudogene. The CDR3 spans 18 residues. The CDR3 nucleotides read TGTGCCAGCAGCAGAAGACTAGCGGACTTCTCTGGGGCCAACGTCCTGACTTTC. Translating gives CASSRRLADFSGANVLTF.

The chain employs TRBV11-3 and TRBJ2-1, with a weak D call TRBD2 (6 bases). The CDR3 has 13 amino acids. V gave up 7 bases and J gave up 7 bases, with 14 bases separating them. The germline CDR1 and CDR2 sequences are SGHNT and YENEEA. CDR3 bases: TGTGCCAGCACGGAGGGCCTAGGGAATGAGCAGTTCTTC. Translated, it gives CASTEGLGNEQFF.

In DNA, the CDR3 is TGTGCCAGCAGTGCCAGGGGATCAGATACGCAGTATTTT. Protein product: CASSARGSDTQYF. The rearrangement uses TRBV28 and TRBJ2-3, with a weak D call TRBD1 (6 bases). Germline values: CDR1 MDHEN, CDR2 SYDVKM. Deletions cut 5 bases from V and 4 bases from J, with 10 bases between. The CDR3 sequence is 13 residues long.

The genes are TRBV10-3 and TRBJ2-1; possibly TRBD2 for D (6 bases). There are 18 residues in the CDR3. Trimming removed 2 bases at V and 0 bases at J, with 17 bases between. CDR1 and CDR2 (germline): ENHRY, SYGVKD. The CDR3 here is CAISEPFGTPSSYNEQFF. The CDR3 DNA is TGTGCCATCAGTGAGCCCTTTGGGACTCCAAGCTCCTACAATGAGCAGTTCTTC.

This chain links TRBV27 with TRBJ1-1, with no clear D. The germline CDR1 and CDR2 sequences are MNHEY and SMNVEV (reference sequence). V lost 2 bases and J lost 5, with 24 bases in between. The CDR3 length is 18 residues. CDR3 protein: CASSLNWIDGAVWTEAFF. Here the CDR3 DNA reads TGTGCCAGCAGTTTAAATTGGATCGACGGCGCGGTGTGGACTGAAGCTTTCTTT.